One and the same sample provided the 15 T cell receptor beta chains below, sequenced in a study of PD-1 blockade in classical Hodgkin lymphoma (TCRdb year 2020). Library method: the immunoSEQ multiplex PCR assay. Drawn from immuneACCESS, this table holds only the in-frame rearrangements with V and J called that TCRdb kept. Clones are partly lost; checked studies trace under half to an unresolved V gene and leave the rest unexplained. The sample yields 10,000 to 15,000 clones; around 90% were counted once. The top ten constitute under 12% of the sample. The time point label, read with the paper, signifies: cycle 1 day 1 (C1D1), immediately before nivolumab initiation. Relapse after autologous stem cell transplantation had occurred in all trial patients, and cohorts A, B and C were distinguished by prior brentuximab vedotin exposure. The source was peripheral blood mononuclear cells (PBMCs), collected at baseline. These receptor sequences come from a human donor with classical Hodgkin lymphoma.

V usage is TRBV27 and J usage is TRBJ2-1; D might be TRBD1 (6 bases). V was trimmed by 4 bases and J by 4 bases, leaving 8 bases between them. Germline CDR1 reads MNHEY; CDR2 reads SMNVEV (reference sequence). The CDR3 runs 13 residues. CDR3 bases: TGTGCCAGCAGTTATACAGGGTACAATGAGCAGTTCTTC. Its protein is CASSYTGYNEQFF.

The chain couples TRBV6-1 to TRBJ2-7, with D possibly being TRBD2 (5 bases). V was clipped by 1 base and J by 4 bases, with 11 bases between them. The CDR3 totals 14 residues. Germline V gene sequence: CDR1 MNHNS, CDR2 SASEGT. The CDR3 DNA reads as TGTGCCAGCAGTGAAGACAGCGGTCGGTACGAGCAGTACTTC. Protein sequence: CASSEDSGRYEQYF.

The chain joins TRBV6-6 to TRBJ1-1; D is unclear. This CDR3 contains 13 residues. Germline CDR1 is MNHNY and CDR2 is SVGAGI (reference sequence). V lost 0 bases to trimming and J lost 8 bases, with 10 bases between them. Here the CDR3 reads CASSYSGGIEAFF. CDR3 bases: TGTGCCAGCAGTTACTCCGGCGGGATAGAAGCTTTCTTT.

In nucleotides, the CDR3 is TGTGCCAGCAATACAGATCAGAACACTGAAGCTTTCTTT. This codes for CASNTDQNTEAFF. The chain links TRBV2 to TRBJ1-1, with D unresolved. Trimming removed 7 bases from V and 1 base from J, with 10 bases in between. Germline V gene data show CDR1 as SNHLY and CDR2 as FYNNEI. This CDR3 comprises 13 residues.

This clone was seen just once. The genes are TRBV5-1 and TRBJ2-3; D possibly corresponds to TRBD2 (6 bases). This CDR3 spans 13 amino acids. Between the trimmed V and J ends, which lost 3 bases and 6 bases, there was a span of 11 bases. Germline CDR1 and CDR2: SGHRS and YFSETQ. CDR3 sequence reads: CASSSTAGDTQYF. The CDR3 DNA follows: TGCGCCAGCAGCTCCACGGCGGGGGATACGCAGTATTTT.

The CDR3 DNA reads TGTGCCAGCGGGACTAGCGGGGGGGGCGTGACCCAGTACTTC. This codes for CASGTSGGGVTQYF. This chain uses TRBV7-8 with TRBJ2-5; TRBD2 agrees at 16 bases. The CDR3 loop spans 14 amino acids. The J segment lost 7 bases and the V segment lost 8 bases, leaving 4 bases of the junction unmatched. CDR1 and CDR2 (germline): SGHVS, FQNEAQ.

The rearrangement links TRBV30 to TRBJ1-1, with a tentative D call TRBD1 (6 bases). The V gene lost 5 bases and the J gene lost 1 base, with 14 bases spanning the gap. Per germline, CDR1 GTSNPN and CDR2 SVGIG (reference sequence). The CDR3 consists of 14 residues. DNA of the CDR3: TGTGCCTGGGGACACGAGACAGGGAACACTGAAGCTTTCTTT. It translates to CAWGHETGNTEAFF.

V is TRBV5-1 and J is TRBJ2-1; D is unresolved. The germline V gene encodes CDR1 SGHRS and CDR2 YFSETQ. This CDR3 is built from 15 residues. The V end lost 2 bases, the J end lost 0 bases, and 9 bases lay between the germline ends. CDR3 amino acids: CASSFDGSSYNEQFF. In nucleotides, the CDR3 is TGCGCCAGCAGCTTTGACGGCAGCTCCTACAATGAGCAGTTCTTC. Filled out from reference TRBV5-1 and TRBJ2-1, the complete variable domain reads KAGVTQTPRYLIKTRGQQVTLSCSPISGHRSVSWYQQTPGQGLQFLFEYFSETQRNKGNFPGRFSGRQFSNSRSEMNVSTLELGDSALYLCASSFDGSSYNEQFFGPGTRLTVL.

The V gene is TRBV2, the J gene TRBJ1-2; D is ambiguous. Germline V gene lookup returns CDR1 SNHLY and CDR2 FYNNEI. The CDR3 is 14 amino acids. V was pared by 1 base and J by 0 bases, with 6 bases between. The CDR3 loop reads CASSEVQANYGYTF. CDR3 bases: TGTGCCAGCAGTGAAGTACAAGCTAACTATGGCTACACCTTC.

The CDR3 protein is CASSWGQNYEQYF. In DNA form, the CDR3 reads TGTGCCAGCAGCTGGGGACAGAACTACGAGCAGTACTTC. The genes are TRBV6-5 and TRBJ2-7; 7 nucleotides line up with TRBD1. This CDR3 contains 13 residues. The V and J ends lost 6 bases and 3 bases, in that order; junction bases with no gene match: 5. Germline-derived CDR1 and CDR2 are MNHEY and SVGAGI.

In DNA, the CDR3 is TGTGCCTGGAGGGTGGCAGGGAACAATCAGCCCCAGCATTTT. Its translation: CAWRVAGNNQPQHF. The rearrangement uses TRBV30 and TRBJ1-5, with D perhaps TRBD1 (5 bases). Trimming removed 3 bases at V and 3 bases at J, with 12 bases between. Germline V CDR1 and CDR2: GTSNPN, SVGIG (reference sequence). The CDR3 is 14 amino acids.

The chain's CDR3 is CASSPAVGTSVTDTQYF. CDR3 sequence (DNA): TGCGCCAGCAGCCCAGCCGTAGGGACTAGTGTTACAGATACGCAGTATTTT. This sequence joins TRBV4-1 and TRBJ2-3, with 8 bases lining up with TRBD2. CDR1 and CDR2 from the germline V gene are MGHRA and YSYEKL. Trimming took 4 bases from V and 3 from J; bases not matched to a gene: 12. The CDR3 runs to 17 residues.

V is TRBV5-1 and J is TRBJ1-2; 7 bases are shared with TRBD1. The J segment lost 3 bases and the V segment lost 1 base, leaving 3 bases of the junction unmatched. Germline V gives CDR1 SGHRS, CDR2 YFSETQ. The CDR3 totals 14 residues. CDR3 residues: CASSLTGDDYGYTF. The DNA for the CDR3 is TGCGCCAGCAGCTTGACAGGGGACGACTATGGCTACACCTTC. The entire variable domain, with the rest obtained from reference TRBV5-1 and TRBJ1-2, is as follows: KAGVTQTPRYLIKTRGQQVTLSCSPISGHRSVSWYQQTPGQGLQFLFEYFSETQRNKGNFPGRFSGRQFSNSRSEMNVSTLELGDSALYLCASSLTGDDYGYTFGSGTRLTVV.

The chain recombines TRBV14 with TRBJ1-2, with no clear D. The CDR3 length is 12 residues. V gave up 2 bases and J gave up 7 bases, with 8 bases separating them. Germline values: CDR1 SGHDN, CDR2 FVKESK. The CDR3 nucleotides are TGTGCCAGCAGCCAACCCGAGGTTGGCTACACCTTC. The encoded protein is CASSQPEVGYTF.

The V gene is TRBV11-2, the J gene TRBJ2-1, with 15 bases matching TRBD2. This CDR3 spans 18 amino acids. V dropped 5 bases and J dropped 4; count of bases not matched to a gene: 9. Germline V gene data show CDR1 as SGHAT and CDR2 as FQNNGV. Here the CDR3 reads CASSLWTSGGAGYNEQFF. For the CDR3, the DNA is TGTGCCAGCAGCCTCTGGACTAGCGGGGGGGCGGGTTACAATGAGCAGTTCTTC.